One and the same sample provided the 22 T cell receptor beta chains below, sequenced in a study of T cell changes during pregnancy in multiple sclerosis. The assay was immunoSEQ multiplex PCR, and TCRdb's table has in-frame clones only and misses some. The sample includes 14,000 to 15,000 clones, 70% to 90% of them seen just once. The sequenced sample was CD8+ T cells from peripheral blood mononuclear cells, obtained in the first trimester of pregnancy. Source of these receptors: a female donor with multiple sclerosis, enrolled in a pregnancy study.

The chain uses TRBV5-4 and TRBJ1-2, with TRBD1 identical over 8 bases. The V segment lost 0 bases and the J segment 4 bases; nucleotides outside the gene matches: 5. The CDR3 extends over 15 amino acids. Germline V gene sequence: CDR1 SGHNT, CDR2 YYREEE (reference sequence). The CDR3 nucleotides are TGTGCCAGCAGCTTGGATGCAGGGGGCCCCTATGGCTACACCTTC. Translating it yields CASSLDAGGPYGYTF.

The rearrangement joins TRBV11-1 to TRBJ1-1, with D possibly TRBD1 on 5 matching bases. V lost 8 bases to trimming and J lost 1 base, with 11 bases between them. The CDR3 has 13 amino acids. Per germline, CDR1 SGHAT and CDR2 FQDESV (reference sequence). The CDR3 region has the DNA TGTGCCAGCCGCGGGGCAGGGAACACTGAAGCTTTCTTT. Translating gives CASRGAGNTEAFF.

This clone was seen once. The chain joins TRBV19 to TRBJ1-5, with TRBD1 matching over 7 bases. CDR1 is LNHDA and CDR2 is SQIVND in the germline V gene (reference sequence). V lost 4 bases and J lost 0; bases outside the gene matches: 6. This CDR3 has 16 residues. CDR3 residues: CASSTTGVYSNQPQHF. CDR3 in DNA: TGTGCCAGTAGTACCACAGGGGTATATAGCAATCAGCCCCAGCATTTT. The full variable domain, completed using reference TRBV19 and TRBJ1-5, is DGGITQSPKYLFRKEGQNVTLSCEQNLNHDAMYWYRQDPGQGLRLIYYSQIVNDFQKGDIAEGYSVSREKKESFPLTVTSAQKNPTAFYLCASSTTGVYSNQPQHFGDGTRLSIL.

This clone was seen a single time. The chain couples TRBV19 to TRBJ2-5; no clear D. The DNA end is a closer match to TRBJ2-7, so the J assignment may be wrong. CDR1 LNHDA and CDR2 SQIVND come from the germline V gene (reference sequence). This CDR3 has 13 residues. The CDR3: CASSGGDSYEQYF. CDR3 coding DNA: TGTGCCAGTAGTGGTGGCGACTCCTACGAGCAGTACTTC.

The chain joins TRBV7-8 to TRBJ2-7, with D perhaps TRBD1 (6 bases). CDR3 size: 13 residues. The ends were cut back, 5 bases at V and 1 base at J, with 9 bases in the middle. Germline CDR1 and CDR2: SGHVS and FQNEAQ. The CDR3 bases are TGTGCCAGCAGCCCGGACAGTTCCTACGAGCAGTACTTC. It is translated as CASSPDSSYEQYF.

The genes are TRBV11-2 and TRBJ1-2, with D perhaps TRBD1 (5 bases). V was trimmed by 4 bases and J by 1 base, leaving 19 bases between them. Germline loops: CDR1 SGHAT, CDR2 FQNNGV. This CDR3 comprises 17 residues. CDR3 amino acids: CASSSTLRQIDNYGYTF. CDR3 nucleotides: TGTGCCAGCAGCTCCACCCTAAGACAGATAGATAACTATGGCTACACCTTC.

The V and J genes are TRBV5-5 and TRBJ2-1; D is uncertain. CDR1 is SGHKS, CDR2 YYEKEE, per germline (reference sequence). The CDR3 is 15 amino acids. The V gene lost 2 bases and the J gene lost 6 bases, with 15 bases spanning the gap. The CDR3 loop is CASSFHYLRGNEQFF. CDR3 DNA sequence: TGTGCCAGCAGCTTTCATTACCTTCGAGGCAATGAGCAGTTCTTC. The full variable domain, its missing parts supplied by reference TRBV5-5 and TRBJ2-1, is DAGVTQSPTHLIKTRGQQVTLRCSPISGHKSVSWYQQVLGQGPQFIFQYYEKEERGRGNFPDRFSARQFPNYSSELNVNALLLGDSALYLCASSFHYLRGNEQFFGPGTRLTVL.

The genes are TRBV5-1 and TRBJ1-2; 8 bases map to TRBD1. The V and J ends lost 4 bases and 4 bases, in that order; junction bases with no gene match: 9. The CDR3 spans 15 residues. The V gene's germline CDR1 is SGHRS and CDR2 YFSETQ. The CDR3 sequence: CASSTGQGALYGYTF. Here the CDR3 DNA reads TGCGCCAGCAGCACCGGACAGGGAGCCCTCTATGGCTACACCTTC.

CDR3 nucleotide sequence: TGTGCCAGCAGTGACCCGGGAGGGAGCACTGAAGCTTTCTTT. It is translated as CASSDPGGSTEAFF. The rearrangement uses TRBV6-4 and TRBJ1-1; D is ambiguous. Germline CDR1 and CDR2: MRHNA and SNTAGT. CDR3 length: 14 amino acids. The germline V and J ends were trimmed by 2 bases and 4 bases, with 11 bases remaining between them.

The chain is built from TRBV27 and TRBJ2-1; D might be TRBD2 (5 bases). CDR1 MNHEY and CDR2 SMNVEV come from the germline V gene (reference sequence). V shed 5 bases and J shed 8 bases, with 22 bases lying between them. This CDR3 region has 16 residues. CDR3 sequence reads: CASSGNRGTRRDEQFF. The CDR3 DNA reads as TGTGCCAGCAGTGGAAATCGGGGAACTAGACGGGATGAGCAGTTCTTC.

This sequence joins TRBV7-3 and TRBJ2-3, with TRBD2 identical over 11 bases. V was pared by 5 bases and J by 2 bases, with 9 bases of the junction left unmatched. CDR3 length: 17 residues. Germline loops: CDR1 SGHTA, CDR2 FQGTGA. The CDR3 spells CASSRRVAGGVTDTQYF. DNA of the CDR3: TGTGCCAGCAGCAGGAGGGTAGCGGGAGGGGTCACAGATACGCAGTATTTT.

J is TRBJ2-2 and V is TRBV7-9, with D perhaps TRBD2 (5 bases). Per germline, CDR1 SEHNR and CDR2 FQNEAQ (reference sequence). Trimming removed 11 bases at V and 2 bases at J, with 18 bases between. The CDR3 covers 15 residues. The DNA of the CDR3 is TGTGCCTTTTACCCGGGGTCTACCAACACCGGGGAGCTGTTTTTT. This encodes CAFYPGSTNTGELFF.

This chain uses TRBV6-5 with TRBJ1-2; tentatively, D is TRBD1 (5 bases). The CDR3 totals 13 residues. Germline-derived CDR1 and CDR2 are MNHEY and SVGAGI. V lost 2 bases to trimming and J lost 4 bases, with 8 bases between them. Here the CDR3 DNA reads TGTGCCAGCAGTTACGGGGGGGGCTATGGCTACACCTTC. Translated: CASSYGGGYGYTF.

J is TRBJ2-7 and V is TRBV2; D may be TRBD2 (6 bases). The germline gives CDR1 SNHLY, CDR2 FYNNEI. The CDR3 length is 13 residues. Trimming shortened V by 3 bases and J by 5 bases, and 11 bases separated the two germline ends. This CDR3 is CASSDFGGDEQYF. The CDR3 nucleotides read TGTGCCAGCAGTGACTTCGGCGGGGACGAGCAGTACTTC.

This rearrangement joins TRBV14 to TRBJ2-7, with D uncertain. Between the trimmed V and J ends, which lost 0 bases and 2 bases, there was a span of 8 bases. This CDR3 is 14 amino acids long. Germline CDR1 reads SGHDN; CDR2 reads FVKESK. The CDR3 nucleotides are TGTGCCAGCAGCCAAGAAACATCCCCCTACGAGCAGTACTTC. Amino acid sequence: CASSQETSPYEQYF.

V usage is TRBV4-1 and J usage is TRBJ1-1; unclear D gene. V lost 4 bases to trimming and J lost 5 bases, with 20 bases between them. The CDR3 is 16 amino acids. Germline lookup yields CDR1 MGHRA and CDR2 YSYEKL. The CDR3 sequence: CASSPQPGARVTEAFF. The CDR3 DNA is TGCGCCAGCAGCCCTCAACCGGGCGCGCGGGTGACTGAAGCTTTCTTT.

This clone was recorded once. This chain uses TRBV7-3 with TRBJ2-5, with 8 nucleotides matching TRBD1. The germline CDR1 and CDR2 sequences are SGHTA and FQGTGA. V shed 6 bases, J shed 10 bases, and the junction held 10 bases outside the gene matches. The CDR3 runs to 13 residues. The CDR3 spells CASSQSDGQGQYF. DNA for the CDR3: TGTGCCAGCAGTCAATCCGATGGACAGGGCCAGTACTTC. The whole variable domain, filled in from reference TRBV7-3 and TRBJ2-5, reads GAGVSQTPSNKVTEKGKYVELRCDPISGHTALYWYRQSLGQGPEFLIYFQGTGAADDSGLPNDRFFAVRPEGSVSTLKIQRTERGDSAVYLCASSQSDGQGQYFGPGTRLLVL.

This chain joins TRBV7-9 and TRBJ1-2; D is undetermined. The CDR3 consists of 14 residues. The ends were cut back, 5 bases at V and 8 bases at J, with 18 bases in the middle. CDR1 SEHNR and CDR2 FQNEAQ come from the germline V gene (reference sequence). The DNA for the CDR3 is TGTGCCAGCAGCCACTTAGTGCGCCTACCCGGCTACACCTTC. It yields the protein CASSHLVRLPGYTF.

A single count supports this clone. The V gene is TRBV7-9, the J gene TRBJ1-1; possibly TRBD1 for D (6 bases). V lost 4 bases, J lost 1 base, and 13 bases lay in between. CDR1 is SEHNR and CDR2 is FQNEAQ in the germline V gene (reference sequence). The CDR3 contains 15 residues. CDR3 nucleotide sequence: TGTGCCAGCAGCTCACAGGGCGCCGCGAACACTGAAGCTTTCTTT. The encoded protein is CASSSQGAANTEAFF. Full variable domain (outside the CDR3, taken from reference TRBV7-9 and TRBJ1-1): DTGVSQNPRHKITKRGQNVTFRCDPISEHNRLYWYRQTLGQGPEFLTYFQNEAQLEKSRLLSDRFSAERPKGSFSTLEIQRTEQGDSAMYLCASSSQGAANTEAFFGQGTRLTVV.

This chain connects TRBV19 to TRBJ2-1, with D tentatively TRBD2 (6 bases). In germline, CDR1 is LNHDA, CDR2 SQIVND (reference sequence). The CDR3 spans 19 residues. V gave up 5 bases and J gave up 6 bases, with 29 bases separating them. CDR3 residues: CASSFRTTGSTSTPNEQFF. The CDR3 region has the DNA TGTGCCAGTAGTTTCCGGACAACCGGGAGCACTTCTACTCCCAATGAGCAGTTCTTC.

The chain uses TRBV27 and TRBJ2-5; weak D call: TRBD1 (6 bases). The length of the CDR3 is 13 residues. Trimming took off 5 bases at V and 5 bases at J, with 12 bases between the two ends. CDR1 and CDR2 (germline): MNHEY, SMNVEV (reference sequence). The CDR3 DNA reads TGTGCCAGCAGTGAAGGGGGTCGGGAGACCCAGTACTTC. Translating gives CASSEGGRETQYF.

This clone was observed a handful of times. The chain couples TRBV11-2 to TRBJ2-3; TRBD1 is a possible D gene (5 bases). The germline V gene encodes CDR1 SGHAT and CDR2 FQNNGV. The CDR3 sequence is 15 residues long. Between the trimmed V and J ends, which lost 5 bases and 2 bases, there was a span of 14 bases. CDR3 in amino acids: CASSPWGRHTDTQYF. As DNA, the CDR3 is TGTGCCAGCAGCCCCTGGGGCAGACACACAGATACGCAGTATTTT.